These 28 T cell receptor beta chains came from one sample sequenced in a study of CD8+CD57+ T cells in acquired aplastic anemia. Genomic DNA was employed as the template in profiling TCR beta VDJ and CDR3. TCRdb analysed the reads with MiXCR anew, one entry per CDR3 protein. Of some 280,000 distinct CDR3 sequences listed, roughly 50% are singletons. The material sequenced was sorted CD4+, CD8+, or CD8+CD57+ T cells (not recorded which) from PBMCs. The receptors were sampled from a human donor with severe aplastic anemia or a healthy control (not recorded which).

This clonotype occurred a few times. The rearrangement uses TRBV7-3 and TRBJ2-5; 10 bases agree with TRBD2. Germline loops: CDR1 SGHTA, CDR2 FQGTGA. V shed 6 bases, J shed 4 bases, and the junction held 11 bases outside the gene matches. The CDR3 spans 16 residues. The DNA for the CDR3 is TGTGCCAGCAGGCCACCTCTAGCGGGGGAAGGAGAGACCCAGTACTTC. Protein: CASRPPLAGEGETQYF.

This clonotype was seen once. In DNA, the CDR3 is TGCAGTGCTAGAGGAGGAGTCCAGGAAACTCTGAACACTGAAGCTTTCTTT. As protein: CSARGGVQETLNTEAFF. The chain recombines TRBV20-1 with TRBJ1-1, with D hard to call. The length of the CDR3 is 17 residues. Trimming took off 1 base at V and 0 bases at J, with 18 bases between the two ends. CDR1 DFQATT and CDR2 SNEGSKA come from the germline V gene (reference sequence).

In this sample, this clonotype turned up many times. The rearrangement links TRBV5-1 to TRBJ1-1, with 7 bases fitting TRBD1. This CDR3 region has 14 residues. V lost 4 bases to trimming and J lost 3 bases; unmatched junction nucleotides: 6. Germline-derived CDR1 and CDR2 are SGHRS and YFSETQ. The CDR3 bases are TGCGCCAGCAGCAAAGGACAGGTGGACACTGAAGCTTTCTTT. Protein product: CASSKGQVDTEAFF. The variable domain in full, with the rest retrieved from reference TRBV5-1 and TRBJ1-1, is KAGVTQTPRYLIKTRGQQVTLSCSPISGHRSVSWYQQTPGQGLQFLFEYFSETQRNKGNFPGRFSGRQFSNSRSEMNVSTLELGDSALYLCASSKGQVDTEAFFGQGTRLTVV.

V gene TRBV2 combines with J gene TRBJ2-7, with 9 positions matching TRBD2. The germline gives CDR1 SNHLY, CDR2 FYNNEI. The CDR3 runs to 13 residues. The J segment lost 6 bases and the V segment lost 4 bases, leaving 4 bases of the junction unmatched. The CDR3 spells CASSASGTPEQYF. The CDR3 region has the DNA TGTGCCAGCAGTGCTAGCGGGACGCCCGAGCAGTACTTC.

In this sample, this clonotype turned up many times. Here the CDR3 DNA reads TGTGCCAGCAGTTACGGTAGGAGGTCCGGGGAGCTGTTTTTT. Translation: CASSYGRRSGELFF. The chain recombines TRBV6-5 with TRBJ2-2; a weak D match, TRBD2 (5 bases). CDR1 MNHEY and CDR2 SVGAGI come from the germline V gene. V was pared by 2 bases and J by 6 bases, with 10 bases between. The CDR3 is 14 residues long.

The chain carries TRBV7-6 and TRBJ2-7, with no clear D. Trimming removed 4 bases from V and 0 bases from J, with 10 bases in between. This CDR3 is built from 14 residues. Germline values: CDR1 SGHVS, CDR2 FNYEAQ. The CDR3 loop is CASSSDFSSYEQYF. The CDR3 DNA reads as TGTGCCAGCAGCTCCGACTTCAGCTCCTACGAGCAGTACTTC.

The rearrangement uses TRBV7-3 and TRBJ2-1; 7 bases fit TRBD1. CDR1 is SGHTA and CDR2 is FQGTGA in the germline V gene. Unmatched junction bases numbered 7, after V lost 5 bases and J lost 0 bases. This CDR3 is built from 16 residues. CDR3 in DNA: TGTGCCAGCAGCCTCGACAGGGACAGCTCCTACAATGAGCAGTTCTTC. Its protein is CASSLDRDSSYNEQFF.

This rearrangement joins TRBV7-8 to TRBJ2-4; D assignment may be TRBD1 or TRBD2 (5 bases each). The V end lost 4 bases, the J end lost 6 bases, and 13 bases lay between the germline ends. CDR3 length: 14 residues. The germline gives CDR1 SGHVS, CDR2 FQNEAQ. Written as DNA, the CDR3 is TGTGCCAGCAGCTACGGGACGCTCTTAAACATTCAGTACTTC. Protein: CASSYGTLLNIQYF. The full variable domain, in which reference TRBV7-8 and TRBJ2-4 provide the parts outside the CDR3, is GAGVSQSPRYKVAKRGQDVALRCDPISGHVSLFWYQQALGQGPEFLTYFQNEAQLDKSGLPSDRFFAERPEGSVSTLKIQRTQQEDSAVYLCASSYGTLLNIQYFGAGTRLSVL.

The chain carries TRBV29-1 and TRBJ2-3; TRBD1 might be the D (6 bases). This CDR3 comprises 14 residues. From germline, CDR1 is SQVTM and CDR2 ANQGSEA. V gave up 6 bases and J gave up 2 bases, with 15 bases separating them. CDR3 loop: CSVIYRVITDTQYF. As DNA, the CDR3 is TGCAGCGTCATCTACAGGGTGATCACAGATACGCAGTATTTT.

J is TRBJ1-1 and V is TRBV10-3; D is possibly TRBD1 (5 bases). CDR1 is ENHRY and CDR2 is SYGVKD in the germline V gene. This CDR3 is 17 amino acids long. V dropped 2 bases and J dropped 0 bases, with 16 bases sitting between them. The chain's CDR3 is CAISEGQAITMNTEAFF. The CDR3 DNA reads TGTGCCATCAGTGAGGGACAAGCCATAACGATGAACACTGAAGCTTTCTTT.

This clonotype was detected only once. The rearrangement uses TRBV19 and TRBJ2-1; TRBD2 aligns across 8 bases. The CDR3 runs to 14 residues. V shed 6 bases and J 6 bases; nucleotides not matched to a gene: 7. Germline CDR1 and CDR2: LNHDA and SQIVND (reference sequence). CDR3 protein: CASREGGTSNEQFF. As DNA, the CDR3 is TGTGCCAGTAGAGAGGGCGGGACTAGCAATGAGCAGTTCTTC. The full variable domain, rest sourced from reference TRBV19 and TRBJ2-1, is DGGITQSPKYLFRKEGQNVTLSCEQNLNHDAMYWYRQDPGQGLRLIYYSQIVNDFQKGDIAEGYSVSREKKESFPLTVTSAQKNPTAFYLCASREGGTSNEQFFGPGTRLTVL.

J is TRBJ1-6 and V is TRBV2; 8 bases match TRBD1. The CDR3 consists of 15 residues. Trimming cost V 5 bases and J 14 bases; bases outside gene matches: 14. The germline V gene has CDR1 SNHLY and CDR2 FYNNEI. This CDR3 reads CASSSKTGEKGSLHF. In DNA, the CDR3 is TGTGCCAGCAGTTCGAAGACAGGGGAAAAAGGATCCCTCCACTTT.

This clonotype came up many times. This chain links TRBV12-5 with TRBJ2-5; either TRBD1 or TRBD2 may fit D (6 bases each). The CDR3 totals 14 residues. The germline gives CDR1 LGHNT, CDR2 FRNRAP. This CDR3 is CAGLGGRDQETQYF. CDR3 DNA sequence: TGTGCGGGGCTCGGGGGCCGTGACCAAGAGACCCAGTACTTC.

The chain employs TRBV19 and TRBJ2-7, with 9 bases aligning to TRBD1. CDR3 length equals 13 residues. V dropped 4 bases and J dropped 7; count of bases not matched to a gene: 5. Germline CDR1 LNHDA, CDR2 SQIVND (reference sequence). The CDR3 DNA sequence: TGTGCCAGTAGTAGCGGACAGGGGACAGAGCAGTACTTC. Its translation: CASSSGQGTEQYF.

This clonotype occurred a few times. The chain recombines TRBV24-1 with TRBJ2-1; TRBD2 is a possible D gene (6 bases). The CDR3 covers 12 residues. The V and J ends lost 1 base and 12 bases respectively, with 9 bases between them. Germline CDR1 and CDR2: KGHDR and SFDVKD. The CDR3 bases are TGTGCCACCAGTGATTTTAGCGGTAGGCAGTTCTTC. Amino acid sequence: CATSDFSGRQFF.

The V call is TRBV5-6, the J call TRBJ1-1; 7 bases fit TRBD1. Germline V gene lookup returns CDR1 SGHDT and CDR2 YYEEEE. The junction had 5 bases not matched to a gene; V was cut back by 3 bases and J by 3 bases. The CDR3 sequence is 14 residues long. The CDR3 nucleotides read TGTGCCAGCAGCTCAGGGGGTTGGGACACTGAAGCTTTCTTT. Its protein product is CASSSGGWDTEAFF. The variable domain in full, with the rest retrieved from reference TRBV5-6 and TRBJ1-1, is DAGVTQSPTHLIKTRGQQVTLRCSPKSGHDTVSWYQQALGQGPQFIFQYYEEEERQRGNFPDRFSGHQFPNYSSELNVNALLLGDSALYLCASSSGGWDTEAFFGQGTRLTVV.

The V gene is TRBV24-1, the J gene TRBJ2-1; no reliable D call. Looked up from germline, CDR1 is KGHDR and CDR2 is SFDVKD. CDR3 length equals 12 residues. Deletions cut 9 bases from V and 5 bases from J, with 10 bases between. CDR3 residues: CATRNLDNEQFF. CDR3 nucleotides: TGTGCCACCCGTAATCTAGACAATGAGCAGTTCTTC.

This clonotype has just a few counts. The V gene is TRBV7-3, the J gene TRBJ2-5; D possibly corresponds to TRBD2 (6 bases). Germline loops: CDR1 SGHTA, CDR2 FQGTGA. This CDR3 is 13 amino acids long. Trimming shortened V by 5 bases and J by 7 bases, and 14 bases separated the two germline ends. CDR3 coding DNA: TGTGCCAGCAGCAAAGGGGACTCGGGGACCCAGTACTTC. Its protein is CASSKGDSGTQYF.

This chain joins TRBV5-1 and TRBJ2-3; TRBD1 matches at 8 bases. The CDR3 spans 16 residues. CDR1 is SGHRS and CDR2 is YFSETQ in the germline V gene. V lost 0 bases and J lost 6; bases outside the gene matches: 9. For the CDR3, the DNA is TGCGCCAGCAGCTTGGAAGGCAGGGGGCCTAGGGATACGCAGTATTTT. Protein: CASSLEGRGPRDTQYF.

This clonotype was counted at least ten times. This chain joins TRBV2 and TRBJ2-7, with 10 nucleotides matching TRBD1. There are 13 residues in the CDR3. Per the germline V gene, CDR1 is SNHLY and CDR2 is FYNNEI. The J segment lost 5 bases and the V segment lost 5 bases, leaving 3 bases of the junction unmatched. The CDR3 loop reads CASSRQGANEQYF. CDR3 DNA: TGTGCCAGCAGTCGACAGGGGGCTAACGAGCAGTACTTC.

The chain links TRBV24-1 to TRBJ2-1, with D uncertain. Trimming took 0 bases from V and 15 from J, leaving 11 bases between them. This CDR3 is built from 12 residues. Looked up from germline, CDR1 is KGHDR and CDR2 is SFDVKD. The CDR3, as DNA: TGTGCCACCAGTGATTTGCAATTAAGAAGGTTCTTC. This codes for CATSDLQLRRFF.

The V gene is TRBV7-3, the J gene TRBJ2-6; D perhaps matches TRBD1 (5 bases). Between the trimmed V and J ends, which lost 5 bases and 0 bases, there was a span of 17 bases. The CDR3 spans 18 residues. Germline values: CDR1 SGHTA, CDR2 FQGTGA. The CDR3 coding sequence is TGTGCCAGCAGCGCGGTAGTCGACAGACGCTCTGGGGCCAACGTCCTGACTTTC. As protein: CASSAVVDRRSGANVLTF.

The chain recombines TRBV2 with TRBJ2-7; 13 bases are shared with TRBD2. The V gene's germline CDR1 is SNHLY and CDR2 FYNNEI. V lost 4 bases and J lost 5; bases outside the gene matches: 2. The CDR3 runs to 14 residues. The CDR3 bases are TGTGCCAGCAGTGGGACTAGCGGGAGAGACGAGCAGTACTTC. Its protein is CASSGTSGRDEQYF.

The rearrangement joins TRBV10-2 to TRBJ1-5; weak D call: TRBD1 (6 bases). CDR3 length: 14 residues. Trimming pared 6 bases from V and 0 bases from J, leaving 9 bases between. In germline, CDR1 is WSHSY, CDR2 SAAADI. In DNA form, the CDR3 reads TGCGCCAGCAGAGGGGGAAATAGCAATCAGCCCCAGCATTTT. It is translated as CASRGGNSNQPQHF.

The V call is TRBV19, the J call TRBJ2-1; D not certain. V shed 5 bases and J shed 6 bases, with 8 bases lying between them. The CDR3 totals 12 residues. Germline V gene lookup returns CDR1 LNHDA and CDR2 SQIVND (reference sequence). The CDR3 coding sequence is TGTGCCAGTAGTTTCAGGAGCAATGAGCAGTTCTTC. Translating gives CASSFRSNEQFF.

There are many counts of this clonotype. The rearrangement uses TRBV5-6 and TRBJ1-1; D ambiguous. Per germline, CDR1 SGHDT and CDR2 YYEEEE. The CDR3 contains 12 residues. Trimming pared 0 bases from V and 2 bases from J, leaving 2 bases between. The CDR3 loop reads CASSLANTEAFF. In DNA form, the CDR3 reads TGTGCCAGCAGCTTGGCAAACACTGAAGCTTTCTTT.

This sequence joins TRBV15 and TRBJ1-5, with D unresolved. CDR1 and CDR2 from the germline V gene are LNHNV and YYDKDF (reference sequence). This CDR3 has 12 residues. Between the trimmed V and J ends, which lost 0 bases and 7 bases, there was a span of 4 bases. CDR3 coding DNA: TGTGCCACCAGCAGAGATAAACAGCCCCAGCATTTT. Translation: CATSRDKQPQHF.

With respect to this clonotype: At one end the junction does not follow the germline gene, possibly because of a read error. J is TRBJ1-6 and V is TRBV9, with D possibly TRBD1 on 5 matching bases. CDR3 length: 13 residues. Looked up from germline, CDR1 is SGDLS and CDR2 is YYNGEE. The CDR3 DNA is TGTGCCAGCAACGCAGGGATGGGTTCACACCTCCACTTT. Residues: CASNAGMGSHLHF.